This T cell receptor (beta chain) was obtained from a study of T-cell memory formation after mild COVID-19. General study findings and limits: Memory from before infection featured some responding clones, which suggests cross-reactive memory joined. Contracting clones from day 15 to 85 had balanced CD4/CD8; later expanders favoured CD4+. Of the contracting clones, CD4+ ones lay mainly in CM and EM, and CD8+ ones in EMRA.

Concerning this clonotype itself: Its cognate antigen is unknown.

The TCR alpha and TCR beta cDNA libraries, bearing sample barcodes and UMIs, were generated by 5'RACE using constant-segment primers. Using its own MiXCR run on the 5' RACE reads, TCRdb lists one record per CDR3 protein. The table records approximately 290,000 distinct CDR3 sequences, around 15% of them present only once. The CDR3 is 15 amino acids. CDR1 and CDR2 from the germline V gene are SGHRS and YFSETQ. Losses at the gene ends were 4 bases for V and 6 bases for J; bases not matched to a gene: 6. Material for sequencing was PBMCs or a T cell subset sorted from them (not recorded which). The clonotype comes from a man between 18 and 29 years old who had mild COVID-19 (a few samples of this study predate the infection). Cell type and time point are not known. This rearrangement joins TRBV5-1 to TRBJ2-1, with 11 bases that match TRBD2. This CDR3 is CASSPTSGEINEQFF. The DNA for the CDR3 is TGCGCCAGCAGCCCGACTAGCGGGGAAATCAATGAGCAGTTCTTC.